This T cell receptor (beta chain) was sequenced for a study of blood T cell repertoires in COVID-19. Study as a whole: COVID-19 samples, acute and convalescent, were from the United States, Italy and Spain. In each case, the material was cDNA or gDNA derived from T cells, B-cell-depleted T cells, or PBMCs.

Only in-frame clones appear in the TCRdb table, and some are missing; sequencing was by immunoSEQ multiplex PCR. In the table there are over 150,000 clones, 80% to 90% of which are singletons. Sequencing input: peripheral blood. The TCR was taken from a middle-aged man with active or convalescent COVID-19.

DNA for the CDR3: TGTGCCAGCAGCTTAGGACAGGGGGGCATTTCTCAGCCCCAGCATTTT. Protein product: CASSLGQGGISQPQHF. The chain combines TRBV7-2 with TRBJ1-5, with TRBD1 matching 9 bases. The V gene end was trimmed by 1 base and the J gene end by 6 bases; junction bases not matched to a gene: 7. Per the germline V gene, CDR1 is SGHTA and CDR2 is FQGNSA. CDR3 length equals 16 residues.